The 28 T cell receptor beta chains presented below share a single source sample, sequenced in a study of blood T cells in healthy people across ages. The second PCR ran about 6 to 12 cycles with a sample-barcoded 5' primer and J-beta primers. TCRdb analysed the 5' RACE reads with MiXCR anew, one entry per CDR3 protein. The data contain about a million distinct CDR3 sequences, around two fifths of them singletons. Sequenced input: blood. Source of these receptors: a young man in good health.

The CDR3 spells CSARDLEGAKNTEAFF. The CDR3 nucleotides read TGCAGTGCTAGAGATCTCGAGGGGGCAAAGAACACTGAAGCTTTCTTT. The chain recombines TRBV20-1 with TRBJ1-1; 7 bases align to TRBD1. The V segment lost 0 bases and the J segment 1 base; nucleotides outside the gene matches: 8. Germline lookup yields CDR1 DFQATT and CDR2 SNEGSKA (reference sequence). This CDR3 is built from 16 residues.

The J gene is TRBJ2-7, the V gene TRBV7-6, with 7 bases matching TRBD2. J was trimmed by 3 bases and V by 4 bases; bases with no gene match: 6. This CDR3 region has 14 residues. Looked up from germline, CDR1 is SGHVS and CDR2 is FNYEAQ. CDR3 nucleotide sequence: TGTGCCAGCAGCTCTAACGCGGGGGTCTACGAGCAGTACTTC. Translation gives CASSSNAGVYEQYF.

The J gene is TRBJ2-7, the V gene TRBV5-5; D unresolved. V gave up 6 bases and J gave up 2 bases, with 15 bases separating them. The germline CDR1 and CDR2 sequences are SGHKS and YYEKEE (reference sequence). This CDR3 spans 14 amino acids. CDR3 nucleotides: TGTGCCAGCACCCTAAGAATGGGTGCCTACGAGCAGTACTTC. Amino acid sequence: CASTLRMGAYEQYF.

To note about this clonotype: At one end the junction does not follow the germline gene, possibly because of a read error. The rearrangement joins TRBV5-1 to TRBJ2-1, with 10 bases matching TRBD2. This CDR3 has 15 amino acids. Per the germline V gene, CDR1 is SGHRS and CDR2 is YFSETQ. CDR3 in amino acids: CASSTSGTSYSEQFF. CDR3 in DNA: TGCGCCAGCAGCACTAGCGGGACCTCCTACAGTGAGCAGTTCTTC.

The V and J genes are TRBV20-1 and TRBJ1-2; D call uncertain. The CDR3 extends over 14 amino acids. Germline-derived CDR1 and CDR2 are DFQATT and SNEGSKA (reference sequence). Between the trimmed V and J ends, which lost 3 bases and 5 bases, there was a span of 16 bases. CDR3 protein: CSASRGYGGYGYTF. The CDR3, as DNA: TGCAGTGCTAGCCGCGGCTATGGCGGATATGGCTACACCTTC.

The chain combines TRBV20-1 with TRBJ2-2, with unresolved D. This CDR3 has 15 amino acids. V shed 0 bases and J shed 5 bases, with 13 bases lying between them. Germline V CDR1 and CDR2: DFQATT, SNEGSKA (reference sequence). DNA of the CDR3: TGCAGTGCTAGAGATGGCACATACCTAACCGGGGAGCTGTTTTTT. This sequence encodes CSARDGTYLTGELFF.

The chain links TRBV28 to TRBJ2-3; TRBD2 matches 11 bases. V shed 3 bases, J shed 2 bases, and the junction held 10 bases outside the gene matches. Germline V gene sequence: CDR1 MDHEN, CDR2 SYDVKM. The CDR3 contains 18 residues. For the CDR3, the DNA is TGTGCCAGCAGTTTTGAGGGGGCTAGCGGGGGGTCCACAGATACGCAGTATTTT. It translates to CASSFEGASGGSTDTQYF.

The chain recombines TRBV20-1 with TRBJ2-7; maybe TRBD1 (6 bases). The germline V gene has CDR1 DFQATT and CDR2 SNEGSKA (reference sequence). This CDR3 has 14 residues. Trimming removed 2 bases from V and 0 bases from J, with 11 bases in between. The CDR3 nucleotides read TGCAGTGCTAGATCCGCGGACAGCTCCTACGAGCAGTACTTC. Its translation is CSARSADSSYEQYF.

This clonotype was counted a few times. The V gene is TRBV7-9, the J gene TRBJ1-5; 8 positions agree with TRBD1. Germline-derived CDR1 and CDR2 are SEHNR and FQNEAQ (reference sequence). J was trimmed by 6 bases and V by 4 bases; bases with no gene match: 8. CDR3 length equals 15 residues. The CDR3, as DNA: TGTGCCAGCAGCTCCGATCGACAGGGGAGTCAGCCCCAGCATTTT. This sequence encodes CASSSDRQGSQPQHF.

This clonotype has only a few counts. The CDR3 DNA is TGTGCCAGCAGCCCCTACCGGGGGACAGAAAGCACAGATACGCAGTATTTT. It yields the protein CASSPYRGTESTDTQYF. This sequence joins TRBV7-9 and TRBJ2-3, with a weak D call TRBD1 (7 bases). The germline V gene has CDR1 SEHNR and CDR2 FQNEAQ (reference sequence). The germline V and J ends were trimmed by 5 bases and 0 bases, with 18 bases remaining between them. This CDR3 has 17 amino acids.

The gene calls are TRBV12-3 or TRBV12-4 and TRBJ1-1; tentatively, D is TRBD1 (5 bases). Between the trimmed V and J ends, which lost 7 bases and 4 bases, there was a span of 16 bases. This CDR3 has 14 amino acids. As DNA, the CDR3 is TGTGCCAGCACCATAGGGGACTGGGGCACTGAAGCTTTCTTT. Its translation: CASTIGDWGTEAFF.

This clonotype has ten or more counts. The chain recombines TRBV28 with TRBJ2-7; D is unresolved. V was pared by 3 bases and J by 5 bases, with 5 bases between. The CDR3 is 11 residues long. Germline V gene sequence: CDR1 MDHEN, CDR2 SYDVKM. The CDR3 spells CASSFRNEQYF. As DNA, the CDR3 is TGTGCCAGCAGTTTTCGCAACGAGCAGTACTTC.

As regards this clonotype: It may be a read error: a sequence one base away is much more abundant. The rearrangement links TRBV5-1 to TRBJ1-1; D might be TRBD1 (6 bases). The CDR3 is 13 residues long. Germline V CDR1 and CDR2: SGHRS, YFSETQ. Trimming shortened V by 7 bases and J by 3 bases, and 13 bases separated the two germline ends. The CDR3 region is CASCPGVDTEAFF. CDR3 coding DNA: TGCGCCAGCTGCCCAGGGGTGGACACTGAAGCTTTCTTT.

The chain joins TRBV6-6 to TRBJ2-7; unclear D gene. The V end lost 7 bases, the J end lost 0 bases, and 16 bases lay between the germline ends. The CDR3 sequence is 15 residues long. Germline CDR1 is MNHNY and CDR2 is SVGAGI (reference sequence). This CDR3 is CASNLDPRSSYEQYF. The CDR3 nucleotides are TGTGCCAGCAACTTGGACCCACGAAGCTCCTACGAGCAGTACTTC.

The chain is built from TRBV11-2 and TRBJ2-3, with 8 bases aligning to TRBD2. The V gene end was trimmed by 1 base and the J gene end by 5 bases; junction bases not matched to a gene: 5. This CDR3 spans 15 amino acids. Looked up from germline, CDR1 is SGHAT and CDR2 is FQNNGV. CDR3 in amino acids: CASSLVGTSIDTQYF. The DNA of the CDR3 is TGTGCCAGCAGCTTAGTAGGGACTAGTATAGATACGCAGTATTTT.

This clonotype was seen more than once but under ten times. V and J are TRBV29-1 and TRBJ1-4, with 10 bases lining up with TRBD1. Germline V gene data show CDR1 as SQVTM and CDR2 as ANQGSEA. This CDR3 contains 14 residues. The V and J ends lost 7 bases and 5 bases, in that order; junction bases with no gene match: 7. DNA for the CDR3: TGCAGCGCCGGAGACAGGGGGCGAAATGAAAAACTGTTTTTT. Amino acid sequence: CSAGDRGRNEKLFF.

The chain couples TRBV6-1 to TRBJ1-1; TRBD1 matches 9 bases. Looked up from germline, CDR1 is MNHNS and CDR2 is SASEGT. Trimming took 3 bases from V and 1 from J; bases not matched to a gene: 6. This CDR3 spans 16 amino acids. The CDR3 DNA reads as TGTGCCAGCAGTGATCCAGCGGGACAGGGGAACACTGAAGCTTTCTTT. It encodes CASSDPAGQGNTEAFF.

This clonotype occurred a few times. The chain recombines TRBV6-1 with TRBJ1-1, with 8 bases lining up with TRBD1. Germline lookup yields CDR1 MNHNS and CDR2 SASEGT. V was pared by 6 bases and J by 5 bases, with 11 bases of the junction left unmatched. The CDR3 extends over 15 amino acids. CDR3 residues: CASRGSQGARTEAFF. The CDR3 DNA is TGTGCCAGCAGAGGCTCGCAGGGGGCCCGAACTGAAGCTTTCTTT.

This clonotype came up a few times. This rearrangement joins TRBV7-6 to TRBJ1-1; the D is unclear. Per the germline V gene, CDR1 is SGHVS and CDR2 is FNYEAQ. The CDR3 has 16 residues. With 3 bases removed from V and 2 bases from J, the gap between germline ends came to 16 bases. In DNA form, the CDR3 reads TGTGCCAGCAGCTTTTTCCCCGAAGTTAGTAACACTGAAGCTTTCTTT. Translated: CASSFFPEVSNTEAFF.

This chain joins TRBV11-2 and TRBJ2-7; 7 nucleotides line up with TRBD1. Unmatched junction bases numbered 13, after V lost 4 bases and J lost 1 base. The CDR3 is 17 amino acids. In germline, CDR1 is SGHAT, CDR2 FQNNGV. CDR3 in amino acids: CASSSKTGTVPSYEQYF. CDR3 sequence (DNA): TGTGCCAGCAGCTCAAAAACCGGGACAGTGCCATCCTACGAGCAGTACTTC.

To note about this clonotype: The junction does not match germline at one end; this may be a read error. The chain recombines TRBV2 with TRBJ1-1, with D possibly being TRBD1 (5 bases). This CDR3 spans 14 amino acids. Germline CDR1 is SNHLY and CDR2 is FYNNEI. CDR3 nucleotide sequence: TGTGCCAGCGGTTCCGGGGGACCGAACGCTGAAGCTTTCTTT. This codes for CASGSGGPNAEAFF. Looking up the rest from reference TRBV2 and TRBJ1-1 gives the full variable domain: EPEVTQTPSHQVTQMGQEVILRCVPISNHLYFYWYRQILGQKVEFLVSFYNNEISEKSEIFDDQFSVERPDGSNFTLKIRSTKLEDSAMYFCASGSGGPNAEAFFGQGTRLTVV.

Regarding this clonotype: This sequence may be a read error, since a much larger clone differs from it by one base. The chain recombines TRBV9 with TRBJ1-2; 7 nucleotides match TRBD1. The V gene's germline CDR1 is SGDLS and CDR2 YYNGEE. The CDR3 runs to 15 residues. The CDR3 here is CASSPRTGALYGHTF. The CDR3 DNA follows: TGTGCCAGCAGCCCTCGTACAGGGGCCCTCTATGGCCACACCTTC. Full variable domain (rest looked up from reference TRBV9 and TRBJ1-2): DSGVTQTPKHLITATGQRVTLRCSPRSGDLSVYWYQQSLDQGLQFLIQYYNGEERAKGNILERFSAQQFPDLHSELNLSSLELGDSALYFCASSPRTGALYGHTFGSGTRLTVV.

The sample holds a few counts of this clonotype. The chain carries TRBV6-2 or TRBV6-3 and TRBJ1-1, with D maybe TRBD1 (5 bases). CDR1 is MNHEY, CDR2 SVGEGT, per germline. Trimming removed 4 bases at V and 3 bases at J, with 12 bases between. CDR3 length equals 14 residues. In nucleotides, the CDR3 is TGTGCCAGCAGTTTGCATCGGGACGACACTGAAGCTTTCTTT. Translating it yields CASSLHRDDTEAFF.

This clonotype was counted at least ten times. V is TRBV20-1 and J is TRBJ2-4; tentatively, D is TRBD1 or TRBD2 (5 bases each). The germline CDR1 and CDR2 sequences are DFQATT and SNEGSKA (reference sequence). Deletions cut 5 bases from V and 0 bases from J, with 14 bases between. The CDR3 loop spans 15 amino acids. CDR3 DNA: TGCAGTGCTCGCAGGCCCGGGACAGCCAAAAACATTCAGTACTTC. It codes for CSARRPGTAKNIQYF.

This clonotype was recorded a few times. The V call is TRBV10-3, the J call TRBJ1-6; D is ambiguous. Germline V lookup: CDR1 ENHRY, CDR2 SYGVKD. V lost 2 bases and J lost 6, with 8 bases in between. The CDR3 is 14 residues long. As DNA, the CDR3 is TGTGCCATCAGTGAGGAGGATGGTAATTCACCCCTCCACTTT. Protein: CAISEEDGNSPLHF.

Only a few counts were recorded for this clonotype. This rearrangement joins TRBV6-2 or TRBV6-3 to TRBJ2-5, with TRBD1 matching 8 bases. V was clipped by 3 bases and J by 2 bases; unmatched bases: 11. This CDR3 is built from 17 residues. CDR1 and CDR2 from the germline V gene are MNHEY and SVGEGT. The CDR3 DNA sequence: TGTGCCAGCAGTTATTCTCTCCGGGACAGGACACAAGAGACCCAGTACTTC. Translating gives CASSYSLRDRTQETQYF.

The chain recombines TRBV28 with TRBJ1-5, with TRBD1 matching 8 bases. Trimming took 3 bases from V and 2 from J; bases not matched to a gene: 6. CDR1 and CDR2 from the germline V gene are MDHEN and SYDVKM. The CDR3 extends over 16 amino acids. CDR3 in DNA: TGTGCCAGCAGTTTCTATACAGGGGGTGGCAATCAGCCCCAGCATTTT. As protein: CASSFYTGGGNQPQHF. The full variable domain, completed using reference TRBV28 and TRBJ1-5, is DVKVTQSSRYLVKRTGEKVFLECVQDMDHENMFWYRQDPGLGLRLIYFSYDVKMKEKGDIPEGYSVSREKKERFSLILESASTNQTSMYLCASSFYTGGGNQPQHFGDGTRLSIL.

This clonotype was found a few times. The rearrangement uses TRBV6-6 and TRBJ2-2; either TRBD1 or TRBD2 may fit D (5 bases each). Germline V CDR1 and CDR2: MNHNY, SVGAGI (reference sequence). Trimming removed 7 bases from V and 7 bases from J, with 13 bases in between. CDR3 size: 13 residues. This CDR3 reads CASTREGVGELFF. CDR3 bases: TGTGCCAGCACGAGGGAAGGGGTCGGGGAGCTGTTTTTT.